Below are 5 T cell receptor beta chains sequenced from a single sample in a study of T cells in Graves' hyperthyroidism and ophthalmopathy. Authors of the study amplified TCR beta CDR3 regions from RNA transcripts. A first-round RT-PCR of the TCR CDR3 used the HTBI primer set. TCRdb re-analysed the multiplex PCR reads in MiXCR, keeping a single row per CDR3 protein. The sample includes fewer than 600,000 distinct CDR3 sequences, around 15% of them seen just once. Sequenced: blood. The receptors come from a woman aged 40 to 50 with Graves' hyperthyroidism.

At least ten counts were recorded for this clonotype. The chain employs TRBV2 and TRBJ2-3, with 8 bases that match TRBD2. The CDR3 runs 13 residues. J lost 8 bases, V lost 6 bases, and 7 bases had no gene match. Germline loops: CDR1 SNHLY, CDR2 FYNNEI. DNA for the CDR3: TGTGCCAGCAGCACGGGACTAGTTGGTACGCAGTATTTT. It encodes CASSTGLVGTQYF.

This clonotype has a count of ten or more. The chain uses TRBV10-3 and TRBJ2-3; D perhaps matches TRBD2 (6 bases). The CDR3 loop spans 14 amino acids. Germline-derived CDR1 and CDR2 are ENHRY and SYGVKD. Trimming removed 3 bases at V and 1 base at J, with 8 bases between. The CDR3 DNA reads as TGTGCCATCAGTGATCAGCGGGGCACAGATACGCAGTATTTT. Translated: CAISDQRGTDTQYF.

The table lists this clonotype with a few counts. This chain links TRBV28 with TRBJ2-2, with 9 bases identical to TRBD1. Germline CDR1 and CDR2: MDHEN and SYDVKM. Losses at the gene ends were 5 bases for V and 0 bases for J; bases not matched to a gene: 13. This CDR3 has 19 residues. The CDR3 DNA reads TGTGCCAGCAGTATCCGGGACAGGGTTTTTGTCGCGAACACCGGGGAGCTGTTTTTT. Protein product: CASSIRDRVFVANTGELFF. Filled out from reference TRBV28 and TRBJ2-2, the complete variable domain reads DVKVTQSSRYLVKRTGEKVFLECVQDMDHENMFWYRQDPGLGLRLIYFSYDVKMKEKGDIPEGYSVSREKKERFSLILESASTNQTSMYLCASSIRDRVFVANTGELFFGEGSRLTVL.

A word on this clonotype: It may be a read error: a sequence one base away is much more abundant. The final CDR3 position lacks the conserved phenylalanine or tryptophan, pointing to a likely read error. The V call is TRBV6-1, the J call TRBJ2-7; 8 bases match TRBD2. The CDR3 runs 15 residues. Germline V lookup: CDR1 MNHNS, CDR2 SASEGT. The junction had 2 bases not matched to a gene; V was cut back by 1 base and J by 0 bases. CDR3 in amino acids: CASSEGAGASYEQYS. CDR3 coding DNA: TGTGCCAGCAGTGAAGGAGCGGGGGCCTCCTACGAGCAGTACTCC.

In this sample, this clonotype turned up many times. The J gene is TRBJ2-2, the V gene TRBV20-1; weak D call: TRBD2 (5 bases). The CDR3 sequence is 14 residues long. Trimming pared 6 bases from V and 6 bases from J, leaving 17 bases between. Germline values: CDR1 DFQATT, CDR2 SNEGSKA (reference sequence). The CDR3 DNA reads TGCAGTGCCCAACCCCGTACTAGGTCCGGGGAGCTGTTTTTT. It is translated as CSAQPRTRSGELFF.